The following is a T cell receptor beta chain sequence with its context. The sample belongs to a study of blood T cell repertoires in COVID-19. As for the study in general: Acute-phase and convalescent COVID-19 samples originated in the United States, Italy and Spain. The analysed material was cDNA or gDNA that came from T cells, B-cell-depleted T cells, or PBMCs.

Categorization into cohorts depended on clinical history that participants reported. Symptom resolution, clearance, or two negative PCRs marked the recovered donors of Cohort 3. With V trimmed by 7 bases and J by 8 bases, 10 bases remained unmatched. The CDR3 covers 13 residues. In germline, CDR1 is MNHEY, CDR2 SMNVEV (reference sequence). Generated by immunoSEQ multiplex PCR, the TCRdb table keeps only in-frame clones and is missing some. This sample has hundreds of thousands of clones, with around nine tenths found just once. Sequencing used PBMCs or T cells enriched from blood (not recorded which). The rearrangement joins TRBV27 to TRBJ2-7; 8 bases agree with TRBD1. This TCR came from a woman aged 40 to 55 who had recovered from COVID-19. This chain's CDR3 is CASMDRVKEKQYF. CDR3 DNA sequence: TGTGCCAGCATGGACAGGGTAAAAGAAAAGCAGTACTTC.